These 20 T cell receptor beta chains were sequenced from one sample in a study of technical replicates of blood from a few donors. Sequenced by immunoSEQ multiplex PCR; TCRdb stores in-frame clones only, minus some. The table lists around 60,000 clones, about 92% of them singletons, with more than 4% in the top ten. The sequenced sample consisted of PBMCs. The receptors originated from a human donor in good health. Some clones in this sample may be carry-over from other donors' samples.

V and J are TRBV4-3 and TRBJ1-1; possible D gene TRBD1, 5 bases. The CDR3 extends over 14 amino acids. CDR1 is LGHNA, CDR2 YSLEER, per germline. V was clipped by 1 base and J by 1 base, with 7 bases between them. Here the CDR3 DNA reads TGCGCCAGCAGCCAAGGCGACAGGAACACTGAAGCTTTCTTT. Protein: CASSQGDRNTEAFF.

This chain uses TRBV7-2 with TRBJ1-1; the match to TRBD1 covers 8 bases. Losses at the gene ends were 3 bases for V and 1 base for J; bases not matched to a gene: 1. The CDR3 has 14 amino acids. CDR1 is SGHTA, CDR2 FQGNSA, per germline. The CDR3 sequence: CASSFGTGNTEAFF. In DNA form, the CDR3 reads TGTGCCAGCAGCTTCGGGACAGGGAACACTGAAGCTTTCTTT.

The rearrangement links TRBV5-4 to TRBJ2-2; 11 positions match TRBD2. The CDR3 runs to 16 residues. The trim removed 4 bases at V and 1 base at J, leaving 3 bases unmatched. Germline V gene sequence: CDR1 SGHNT, CDR2 YYREEE (reference sequence). CDR3 in amino acids: CASSDGLAGNTGELFF. Here the CDR3 DNA reads TGTGCCAGCAGCGATGGACTAGCGGGGAACACCGGGGAGCTGTTTTTT.

The chain uses TRBV7-9 and TRBJ1-1; 7 nucleotides agree with TRBD1. Germline trimming cut 3 bases from V and 6 bases from J; bases unmatched to any gene: 1. This CDR3 has 12 residues. From germline, CDR1 is SEHNR and CDR2 FQNEAQ (reference sequence). CDR3 coding DNA: TGTGCCAGCAGCTTTGGGACAGCTGAAGCTTTCTTT. It is translated as CASSFGTAEAFF.

This clone has just one count. V and J are TRBV9 and TRBJ1-2; TRBD1 agrees at 10 bases. This CDR3 is 16 amino acids long. The V and J ends lost 3 bases and 7 bases, in that order; junction bases with no gene match: 12. CDR1 SGDLS and CDR2 YYNGEE come from the germline V gene. The CDR3, as DNA: TGTGCCAGCAGCGCAGCCGTCACGGGACAGGGGCTTGGCTACACCTTC. Amino acid sequence: CASSAAVTGQGLGYTF.

The CDR3: CASSLSLTGENSPLHF. The CDR3 nucleotides are TGCGCCAGCAGCTTGAGCTTGACGGGGGAAAATTCACCCCTCCACTTT. The V call is TRBV5-1, the J call TRBJ1-6, with D possibly being TRBD1 (5 bases). The CDR3 is 16 amino acids. The ends were cut back, 1 base at V and 7 bases at J, with 15 bases in the middle. Germline values: CDR1 SGHRS, CDR2 YFSETQ.

A single count supports this clone. The genes are TRBV4-2 and TRBJ2-3; 9 bases line up with TRBD1. This CDR3 region has 16 residues. Germline V gives CDR1 LGHNA, CDR2 YNFKEQ. J gave up 3 bases and V 2 bases, and 6 bases lay outside the gene matches. The CDR3 coding sequence is TGTGCCAGCAGCCAAACCCTCGGACAGGGGACAGATACGCAGTATTTT. Protein sequence: CASSQTLGQGTDTQYF.

The rearrangement uses TRBV6-6 and TRBJ1-1, with D unclear. Trimming cost V 3 bases and J 1 base, with 3 bases left between them. Germline CDR1 is MNHNY and CDR2 is SVGAGI (reference sequence). The CDR3 has 12 amino acids. CDR3 nucleotide sequence: TGTGCCAGCAGTTATCGGAACACTGAAGCTTTCTTT. Amino acid sequence: CASSYRNTEAFF.

The chain combines TRBV10-3 with TRBJ2-2; 14 bases are shared with TRBD2. Losses at the gene ends were 11 bases for V and 1 base for J; bases not matched to a gene: 9. There are 17 residues in the CDR3. Germline V CDR1 and CDR2: ENHRY, SYGVKD. CDR3 DNA: TGTGCCCTACCGGGACTAGCGGGGGTTAAGAACACCGGGGAGCTGTTTTTT. Residues: CALPGLAGVKNTGELFF.

V usage is TRBV7-7 and J usage is TRBJ2-3; 8 bases line up with TRBD2. Germline V CDR1 and CDR2: SSHAT, FNYEAQ (reference sequence). The J segment lost 2 bases and the V segment lost 5 bases, leaving 6 bases of the junction unmatched. This CDR3 contains 15 residues. The CDR3, as DNA: TGTGCCAGCAGCGGCGGGACTAGTTCCACAGATACGCAGTATTTT. Translating gives CASSGGTSSTDTQYF.

This sequence joins TRBV6-5 and TRBJ1-6, with 7 positions matching TRBD1. The CDR3 runs 16 residues. Germline CDR1 MNHEY, CDR2 SVGAGI. V gave up 0 bases and J gave up 8 bases; unmatched junction bases: 7. The CDR3 protein is CASSYSLRGLDSPLHF. DNA for the CDR3: TGTGCCAGCAGTTACTCGTTAAGGGGGCTGGATTCACCCCTCCACTTT.

The genes are TRBV7-9 and TRBJ2-1; 7 bases map to TRBD1. The CDR3 contains 16 residues. The V and J ends lost 0 bases and 0 bases, in that order; junction bases with no gene match: 2. CDR1 and CDR2 from the germline V gene are SEHNR and FQNEAQ (reference sequence). CDR3 protein: CASSLAPGGSYNEQFF. CDR3 bases: TGTGCCAGCAGCTTAGCCCCAGGGGGCTCCTACAATGAGCAGTTCTTC. Using reference TRBV7-9 and TRBJ2-1 for the parts outside the CDR3, the full variable domain is DTGVSQNPRHKITKRGQNVTFRCDPISEHNRLYWYRQTLGQGPEFLTYFQNEAQLEKSRLLSDRFSAERPKGSFSTLEIQRTEQGDSAMYLCASSLAPGGSYNEQFFGPGTRLTVL.

The chain recombines TRBV30 with TRBJ2-3; 9 bases align to TRBD2. Germline V gives CDR1 GTSNPN, CDR2 SVGIG (reference sequence). There are 13 residues in the CDR3. With V trimmed by 7 bases and J by 7 bases, 9 bases remained unmatched. The DNA of the CDR3 is TGTGCCTTACTCCTTAGCGGGAGATATACGCAGTATTTT. Translation: CALLLSGRYTQYF.

The chain uses TRBV15 and TRBJ1-6, with D perhaps TRBD1 (6 bases). Germline V gene lookup returns CDR1 LNHNV and CDR2 YYDKDF (reference sequence). Trimming took off 1 base at V and 9 bases at J, with 13 bases between the two ends. The CDR3 has 15 amino acids. In DNA, the CDR3 is TGTGCCACCAGCAGAGGGACAGCCCTCGGTTCACCCCTCCACTTT. It is translated as CATSRGTALGSPLHF.

This chain joins TRBV14 and TRBJ2-7, with 11 nucleotides matching TRBD1. Germline CDR1 is SGHDN and CDR2 is FVKESK. Germline trimming cut 3 bases from V and 6 bases from J; bases unmatched to any gene: 13. This CDR3 is built from 17 residues. The CDR3 protein is CASSHPTWEDRGPEQYF. The CDR3 DNA reads TGTGCCAGCAGCCATCCAACCTGGGAGGACAGGGGGCCCGAGCAGTACTTC.

The rearrangement uses TRBV9 and TRBJ2-2, with TRBD2 matching over 7 bases. The germline V gene encodes CDR1 SGDLS and CDR2 YYNGEE. This CDR3 spans 15 amino acids. Trimming took 4 bases from V and 2 from J; bases not matched to a gene: 5. CDR3 DNA: TGTGCCAGCAGCCTTAGCGGGCGAAACACCGGGGAGCTGTTTTTT. Its translation: CASSLSGRNTGELFF.

The CDR3 nucleotides read TGTGCCAGTAGTGGGGAGTGGGCCAATGAGCAGTTCTTC. Amino acids: CASSGEWANEQFF. The rearrangement joins TRBV19 to TRBJ2-1; D is possibly TRBD2 (5 bases). Germline lookup yields CDR1 LNHDA and CDR2 SQIVND (reference sequence). The CDR3 is made up of 13 amino acids. Trimming left V 5 bases short and J 6 bases short, with 11 bases between.

This chain connects TRBV7-9 to TRBJ2-2, with 7 bases matching TRBD1. The CDR3 is 13 residues long. CDR1 SEHNR and CDR2 FQNEAQ come from the germline V gene (reference sequence). Unmatched junction bases numbered 7, after V lost 0 bases and J lost 15 bases. DNA of the CDR3: TGTGCCAGCAGCTTAGCTGAACAGGGGCATATGTTTTTT. It yields the protein CASSLAEQGHMFF. Complete variable domain (other parts from reference TRBV7-9 and TRBJ2-2): DTGVSQNPRHKITKRGQNVTFRCDPISEHNRLYWYRQTLGQGPEFLTYFQNEAQLEKSRLLSDRFSAERPKGSFSTLEIQRTEQGDSAMYLCASSLAEQGHMFFGEGSRLTVL.

This chain joins TRBV2 and TRBJ2-7; maybe TRBD2 (6 bases). The CDR3 has 13 residues. Germline loops: CDR1 SNHLY, CDR2 FYNNEI. V was cut by 2 bases and J by 4 bases, with 9 bases left in between. The CDR3 region has the DNA TGTGCCAGCAGTGAATGGCGGGGTTACGAGCAGTACTTC. Translating it yields CASSEWRGYEQYF.

The chain recombines TRBV7-6 with TRBJ2-3; perhaps TRBD2 as D (6 bases). V was trimmed by 9 bases and J by 0 bases, leaving 16 bases between them. The CDR3 is 15 amino acids. Germline-derived CDR1 and CDR2 are SGHVS and FNYEAQ. CDR3 residues: CASSGGDFSTDTQYF. DNA of the CDR3: TGTGCCAGTTCCGGCGGGGACTTTAGCACAGATACGCAGTATTTT.